Listed below are T cell receptor beta chains from one sample, sequenced in a study of blood T cells in healthy people across ages. TCRdb analysed the 5' RACE reads with MiXCR anew, one entry per CDR3 protein. The sample yields over 300,000 distinct CDR3 sequences, 52% seen once. The sequenced sample consisted of blood. These receptors all come from a man aged 60-69 years in good health. The conserved cysteine and the conserved F or W are not part of the CDR3 here.

v_call	j_call	cdr3_aa
TRBV6-1	TRBJ1-2	TSRPRGQGGSYGYT
TRBV27	TRBJ1-6	ASRPSGRPNSPLH
TRBV6-5	TRBJ2-4	ASSYSRSAAQY
TRBV20-1	TRBJ2-1	SAPRARTSGARSYNEQF
TRBV6-2/TRBV6-3	TRBJ2-1	ASRPGTGGGEQF
TRBV5-5	TRBJ2-1	ASSSGQGPYNEQF
TRBV20-1	TRBJ2-7	SAPGRGRTYEQY
TRBV30	TRBJ2-7	AWSVRGTGPYEQY
TRBV3-1	TRBJ1-5	ASSQAVSGPQPQH
TRBV5-4	TRBJ1-2	ASSSLDRVYDYGYT
TRBV29-1	TRBJ2-1	SVGRGTSSYNEQF
TRBV2	TRBJ2-3	ASRRREGADTQY
TRBV4-3	TRBJ2-2	ASGLAARSNTGELF
TRBV28	TRBJ2-7	ASSSPGADFYEQY
TRBV9	TRBJ2-7	ASSAGTSGTPYEQY
TRBV5-1	TRBJ2-5	ASSPAGINEQY
TRBV4-3	TRBJ2-7	ASSQVPFGQGIYEQY
TRBV7-2	TRBJ2-7	ASRACGSSYEQY
TRBV6-5	TRBJ2-7	ASSYGYDSSYEQY
TRBV20-1	TRBJ1-5	SASPSVGAYQPQH
TRBV4-1	TRBJ2-5	ASSQGWLDHQETQY
TRBV6-1	TRBJ2-3	ASSQRVTDTQY
TRBV6-4	TRBJ2-1	ASSDGGAYNEQF
TRBV29-1	TRBJ1-4	SVARGGEYEKLF
TRBV7-2	TRBJ2-1	ASSSRPRSSYNEQF
TRBV5-1	TRBJ2-1	ASSLGASGSYNEQF